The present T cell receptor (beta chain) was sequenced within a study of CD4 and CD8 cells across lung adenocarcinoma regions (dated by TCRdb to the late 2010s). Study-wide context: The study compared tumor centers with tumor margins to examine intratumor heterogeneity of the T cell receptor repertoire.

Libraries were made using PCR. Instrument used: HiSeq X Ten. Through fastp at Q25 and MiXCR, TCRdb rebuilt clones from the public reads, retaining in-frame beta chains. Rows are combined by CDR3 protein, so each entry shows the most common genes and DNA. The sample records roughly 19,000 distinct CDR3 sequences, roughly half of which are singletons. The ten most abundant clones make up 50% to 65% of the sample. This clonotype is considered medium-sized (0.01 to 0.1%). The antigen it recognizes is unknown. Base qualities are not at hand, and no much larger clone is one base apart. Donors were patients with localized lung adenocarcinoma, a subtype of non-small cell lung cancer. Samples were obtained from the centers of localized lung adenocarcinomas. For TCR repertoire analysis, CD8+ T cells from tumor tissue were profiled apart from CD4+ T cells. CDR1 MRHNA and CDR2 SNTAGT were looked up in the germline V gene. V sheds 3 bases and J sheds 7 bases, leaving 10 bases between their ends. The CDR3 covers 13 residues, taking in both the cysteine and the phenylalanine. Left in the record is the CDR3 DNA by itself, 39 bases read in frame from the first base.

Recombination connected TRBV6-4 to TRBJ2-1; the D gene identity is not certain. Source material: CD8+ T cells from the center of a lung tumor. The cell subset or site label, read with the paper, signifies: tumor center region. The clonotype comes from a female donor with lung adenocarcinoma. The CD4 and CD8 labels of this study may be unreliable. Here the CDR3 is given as CASSDGPLNEQFF. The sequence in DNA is TGTGCCAGCAGTGATGGGCCTCTAAATGAGCAGTTCTTC.